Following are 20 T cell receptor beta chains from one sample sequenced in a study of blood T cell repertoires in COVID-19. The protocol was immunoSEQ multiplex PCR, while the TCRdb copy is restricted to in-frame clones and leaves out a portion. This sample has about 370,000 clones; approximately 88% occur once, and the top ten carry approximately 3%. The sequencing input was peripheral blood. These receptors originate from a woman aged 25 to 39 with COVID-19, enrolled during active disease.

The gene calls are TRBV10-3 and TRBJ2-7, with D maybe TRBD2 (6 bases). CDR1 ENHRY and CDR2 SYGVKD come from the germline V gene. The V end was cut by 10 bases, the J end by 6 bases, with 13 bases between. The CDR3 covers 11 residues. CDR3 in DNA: TGTGCCACGCAAGCGGGCCCCGAGCAGTACTTC. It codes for CATQAGPEQYF.

The DNA of the CDR3 is TGCGCCAGCAGCCAAGATCGGACTAGCGGGAGCACAGATACGCAGTATTTT. Its protein product is CASSQDRTSGSTDTQYF. The chain is built from TRBV4-3 and TRBJ2-3, with TRBD2 matching over 11 bases. V lost 0 bases, J lost 0 bases, and 2 bases stayed unmatched. Germline V gene sequence: CDR1 LGHNA, CDR2 YSLEER. This CDR3 is built from 17 residues.

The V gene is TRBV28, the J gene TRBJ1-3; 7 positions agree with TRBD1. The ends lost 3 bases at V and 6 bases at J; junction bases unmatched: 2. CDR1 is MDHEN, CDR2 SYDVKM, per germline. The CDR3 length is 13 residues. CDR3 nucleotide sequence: TGTGCCAGCAGTTTTAGGGGGCTAAACACCATATATTTT. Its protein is CASSFRGLNTIYF.

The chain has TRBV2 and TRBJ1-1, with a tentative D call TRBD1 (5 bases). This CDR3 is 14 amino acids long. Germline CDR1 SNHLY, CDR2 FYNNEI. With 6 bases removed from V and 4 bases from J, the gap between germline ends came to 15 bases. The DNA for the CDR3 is TGTGCCAGCAGCGGGGGACCAGTGGGCACTGAAGCTTTCTTT. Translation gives CASSGGPVGTEAFF. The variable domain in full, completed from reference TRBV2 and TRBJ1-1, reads EPEVTQTPSHQVTQMGQEVILRCVPISNHLYFYWYRQILGQKVEFLVSFYNNEISEKSEIFDDQFSVERPDGSNFTLKIRSTKLEDSAMYFCASSGGPVGTEAFFGQGTRLTVV.

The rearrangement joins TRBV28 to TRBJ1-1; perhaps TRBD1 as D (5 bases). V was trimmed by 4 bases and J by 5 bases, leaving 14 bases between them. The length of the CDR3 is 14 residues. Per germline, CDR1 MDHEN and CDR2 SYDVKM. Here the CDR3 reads CASSSRGGGTEAFF. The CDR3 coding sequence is TGTGCCAGCAGTTCCCGAGGTGGGGGGACTGAAGCTTTCTTT.

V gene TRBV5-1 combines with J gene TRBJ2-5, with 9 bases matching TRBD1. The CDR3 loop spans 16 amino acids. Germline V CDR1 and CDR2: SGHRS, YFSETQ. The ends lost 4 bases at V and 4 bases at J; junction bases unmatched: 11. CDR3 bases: TGCGCCAGCAGCGAACCTAGGGGACAGGGTCGAGAGACCCAGTACTTC. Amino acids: CASSEPRGQGRETQYF.

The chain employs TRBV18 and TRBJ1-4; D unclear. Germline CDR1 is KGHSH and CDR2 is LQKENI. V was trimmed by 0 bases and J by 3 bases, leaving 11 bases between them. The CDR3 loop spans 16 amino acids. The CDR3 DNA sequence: TGTGCCAGCTCACCACCGTCGATAGTCGCTAATGAAAAACTGTTTTTT. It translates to CASSPPSIVANEKLFF. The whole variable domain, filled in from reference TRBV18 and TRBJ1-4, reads NAGVMQNPRHLVRRRGQEARLRCSPMKGHSHVYWYRQLPEEGLKFMVYLQKENIIDESGMPKERFSAEFPKEGPSILRIQQVVRGDSAAYFCASSPPSIVANEKLFFGSGTQLSVL.

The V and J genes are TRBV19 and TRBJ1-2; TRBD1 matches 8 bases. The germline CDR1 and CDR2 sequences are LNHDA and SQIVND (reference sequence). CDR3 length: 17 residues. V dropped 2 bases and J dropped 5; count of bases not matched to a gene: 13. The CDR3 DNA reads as TGTGCCAGTAGTATACTAGGTCAGGGGGCGGTAAGATATGGCTACACCTTC. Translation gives CASSILGQGAVRYGYTF.

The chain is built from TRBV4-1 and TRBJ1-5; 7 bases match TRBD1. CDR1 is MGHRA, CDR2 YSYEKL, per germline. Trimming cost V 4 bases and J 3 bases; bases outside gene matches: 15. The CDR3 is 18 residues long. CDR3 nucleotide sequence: TGCGCCAGCAGCCTCCAGGGGTACAGGGGAAGGGACAATCAGCCCCAGCATTTT. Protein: CASSLQGYRGRDNQPQHF.

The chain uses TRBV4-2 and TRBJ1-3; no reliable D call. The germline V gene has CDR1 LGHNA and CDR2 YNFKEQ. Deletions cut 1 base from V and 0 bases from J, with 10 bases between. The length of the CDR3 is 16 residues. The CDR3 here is CASSQVESSSGNTIYF. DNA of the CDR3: TGTGCCAGCAGCCAAGTAGAGTCGAGCTCTGGAAACACCATATATTTT.

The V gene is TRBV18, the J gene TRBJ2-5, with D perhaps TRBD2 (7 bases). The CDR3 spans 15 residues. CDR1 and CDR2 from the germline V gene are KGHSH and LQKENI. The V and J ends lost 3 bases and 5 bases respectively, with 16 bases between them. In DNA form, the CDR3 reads TGTGCCAGCTCACCCGTCTCGGGGGGCGGGGAGACCCAGTACTTC. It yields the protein CASSPVSGGGETQYF.

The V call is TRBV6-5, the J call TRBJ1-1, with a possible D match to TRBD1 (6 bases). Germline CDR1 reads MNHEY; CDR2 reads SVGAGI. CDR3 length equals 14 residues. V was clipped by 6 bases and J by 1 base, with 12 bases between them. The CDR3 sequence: CASRHLGGNTEAFF. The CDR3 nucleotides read TGTGCCAGCAGACACCTAGGGGGGAACACTGAAGCTTTCTTT.

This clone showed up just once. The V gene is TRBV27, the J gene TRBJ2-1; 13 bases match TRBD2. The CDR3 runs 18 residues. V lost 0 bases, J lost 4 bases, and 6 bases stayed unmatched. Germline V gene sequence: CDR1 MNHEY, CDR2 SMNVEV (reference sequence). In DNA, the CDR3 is TGTGCCAGCAGTTTATCCACTAGCGGGAGGGCCTCGTACAATGAGCAGTTCTTC. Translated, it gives CASSLSTSGRASYNEQFF.

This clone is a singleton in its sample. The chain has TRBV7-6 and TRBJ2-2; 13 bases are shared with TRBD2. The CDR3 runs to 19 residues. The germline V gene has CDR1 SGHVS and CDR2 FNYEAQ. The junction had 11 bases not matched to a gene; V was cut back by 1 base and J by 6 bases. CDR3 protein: CASSLVPTSGGAPAGELFF. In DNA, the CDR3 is TGTGCCAGCAGCTTAGTCCCAACTAGCGGGGGGGCCCCTGCCGGGGAGCTGTTTTTT.

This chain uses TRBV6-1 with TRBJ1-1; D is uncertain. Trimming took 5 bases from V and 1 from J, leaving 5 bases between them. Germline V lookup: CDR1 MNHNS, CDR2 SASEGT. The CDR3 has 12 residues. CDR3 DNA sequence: TGTGCCAGCAGTCTAGAGAACACTGAAGCTTTCTTT. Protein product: CASSLENTEAFF.

The CDR3 loop reads CASPPGGYGTEAFF. As DNA, the CDR3 is TGTGCCAGCCCTCCGGGGGGGTACGGGACTGAAGCTTTCTTT. The chain uses TRBV6-6 and TRBJ1-1; the D gene is possibly TRBD1 (5 bases). The CDR3 consists of 14 residues. Germline V gene data show CDR1 as MNHNY and CDR2 as SVGAGI (reference sequence). Trimming cost V 8 bases and J 5 bases, with 18 bases left between them.

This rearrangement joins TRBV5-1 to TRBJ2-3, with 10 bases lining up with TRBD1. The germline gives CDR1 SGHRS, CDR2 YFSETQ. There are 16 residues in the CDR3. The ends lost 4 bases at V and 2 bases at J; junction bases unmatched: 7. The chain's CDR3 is CASSIGQGGTTDTQYF. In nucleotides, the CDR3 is TGCGCCAGCAGCATAGGACAGGGGGGAACCACAGATACGCAGTATTTT.

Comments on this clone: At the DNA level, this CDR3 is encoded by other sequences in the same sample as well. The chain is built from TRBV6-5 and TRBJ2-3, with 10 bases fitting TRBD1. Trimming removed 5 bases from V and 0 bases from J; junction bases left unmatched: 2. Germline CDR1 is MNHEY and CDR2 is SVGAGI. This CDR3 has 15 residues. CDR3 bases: TGTGCCAGCAGTCAGGGACAGGGGAGCACAGATACGCAGTATTTT. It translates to CASSQGQGSTDTQYF.

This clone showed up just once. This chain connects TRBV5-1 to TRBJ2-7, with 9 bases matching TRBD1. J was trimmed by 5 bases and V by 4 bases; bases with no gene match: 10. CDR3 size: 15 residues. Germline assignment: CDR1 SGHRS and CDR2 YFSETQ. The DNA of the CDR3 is TGCGCCAGCAGCCCCCCCGGGACAGGGTTCGACGAGCAGTACTTC. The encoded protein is CASSPPGTGFDEQYF.

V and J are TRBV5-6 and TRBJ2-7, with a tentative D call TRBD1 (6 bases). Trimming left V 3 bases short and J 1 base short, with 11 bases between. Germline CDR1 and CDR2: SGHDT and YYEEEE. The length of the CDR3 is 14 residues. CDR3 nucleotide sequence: TGTGCCAGCAGCTCCAAGGGGGATTCCTACGAGCAGTACTTC. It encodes CASSSKGDSYEQYF.